The present T cell receptor (beta chain) was sequenced within a study of cytomegalovirus exposure and HLA in healthy donors. V lost 3 bases and J lost 2, with 9 bases in between. This CDR3 has 14 residues. CDR1 is MDHEN, CDR2 SYDVKM, per germline. Use of 60 Vbeta and 13 Jbeta primers characterized the PCR. Profiled with immunoSEQ multiplex PCR; TCRdb holds only in-frame clones, not every one. Of around 190,000 clones in the sample, around 83% are singletons; the top ten hold about 1.7%. Overall study findings and caveats: In vitro experiments confirmed that a few CMV-associated chains were specific for CMV antigens.

Concerning this clone: Its antigen is still unknown.

The rearrangement links TRBV28 to TRBJ2-3; D unclear. The sequence was obtained from a man aged 40-55 years in good health and CMV-seropositive. Specimen: PBMCs. The CDR3 coding sequence is TGTGCCAGCAGTTTTTCCGGTCCCACAGATACGCAGTATTTT. This sequence encodes CASSFSGPTDTQYF. Variable domain in full (rest from reference TRBV28 and TRBJ2-3): DVKVTQSSRYLVKRTGEKVFLECVQDMDHENMFWYRQDPGLGLRLIYFSYDVKMKEKGDIPEGYSVSREKKERFSLILESASTNQTSMYLCASSFSGPTDTQYFGPGTRLTVL.